Listed below are T cell receptor beta chains from one sample, sequenced in a study of blood T cell repertoires in COVID-19. Profiling relied on immunoSEQ multiplex PCR, and the TCRdb table lists in-frame clones only, not all of them. The table lists over 250,000 clones, 80% to 90% of them singletons. Sequences were obtained from peripheral blood. These receptors were obtained from a woman aged 45 to 65 who had recovered from COVID-19. Both conserved end residues are trimmed from each CDR3. Fields, in order: V gene, J gene, D gene, CDR3 protein. A D gene is named only where the DNA matches it firmly.

v_call: TRBV11-2; j_call: TRBJ1-5; d_call: .; cdr3_aa: ASSLVRSWSQPQH
v_call: TRBV6-5; j_call: TRBJ2-7; d_call: .; cdr3_aa: ASSYSGGFSYEQY
v_call: TRBV28; j_call: TRBJ1-3; d_call: .; cdr3_aa: ASKQVNTIY
v_call: TRBV30; j_call: TRBJ2-2; d_call: .; cdr3_aa: AWSVYWTVNTGELF
v_call: TRBV5-1; j_call: TRBJ2-3; d_call: TRBD2; cdr3_aa: ASMAGTSSDTQY
v_call: TRBV5-1; j_call: TRBJ1-1; d_call: .; cdr3_aa: ASSPGFAATEAF
v_call: TRBV5-6; j_call: TRBJ2-2; d_call: TRBD1; cdr3_aa: ASSFGQATGELF
v_call: TRBV19; j_call: TRBJ1-5; d_call: .; cdr3_aa: ASSMRSRPPYNQPQH
v_call: TRBV5-4; j_call: TRBJ2-2; d_call: TRBD1; cdr3_aa: ASSLGQTTGELF
v_call: TRBV6-5; j_call: TRBJ2-4; d_call: .; cdr3_aa: ASCELAKNIQY
v_call: TRBV7-2; j_call: TRBJ1-2; d_call: .; cdr3_aa: ASSSLRGGYT
v_call: TRBV5-5; j_call: TRBJ2-2; d_call: .; cdr3_aa: ASSLAPATGELF
v_call: TRBV7-9; j_call: TRBJ2-5; d_call: .; cdr3_aa: ASSFLGQETQY
v_call: TRBV7-9; j_call: TRBJ2-7; d_call: .; cdr3_aa: ASAKTGGGVWQY
v_call: TRBV19; j_call: TRBJ1-4; d_call: .; cdr3_aa: ASLVQGGKKLF
v_call: TRBV3-1/TRBV3-2; j_call: TRBJ1-3; d_call: .; cdr3_aa: ASSQRASGNTIY
v_call: TRBV5-6; j_call: TRBJ1-4; d_call: .; cdr3_aa: ASSPSGLNEKLF
v_call: TRBV18; j_call: TRBJ1-6; d_call: .; cdr3_aa: ASSPQRGRDSPLH
v_call: TRBV6-2/TRBV6-3; j_call: TRBJ1-6; d_call: .; cdr3_aa: ASSYRQVAYNSPLH
v_call: TRBV7-2; j_call: TRBJ2-7; d_call: TRBD2; cdr3_aa: ASSLASGVYEQY
v_call: TRBV5-4; j_call: TRBJ1-1; d_call: .; cdr3_aa: ASSLAGSEAF
v_call: TRBV18; j_call: TRBJ1-6; d_call: .; cdr3_aa: ASSPSGDYNSPLH
v_call: TRBV28; j_call: TRBJ2-5; d_call: .; cdr3_aa: ASNRYSYQETQY
v_call: TRBV27; j_call: TRBJ2-3; d_call: .; cdr3_aa: ASSFTSSYTQY
v_call: TRBV19; j_call: TRBJ1-5; d_call: .; cdr3_aa: ASSSRTDYSNQPQH
v_call: TRBV28; j_call: TRBJ2-3; d_call: .; cdr3_aa: ASSTPRGTPN
v_call: TRBV29-1; j_call: TRBJ1-1; d_call: .; cdr3_aa: SVGDSWSAEAF
v_call: TRBV27; j_call: TRBJ2-1; d_call: .; cdr3_aa: ASSRVDLYNEQF
v_call: TRBV7-2; j_call: TRBJ1-5; d_call: .; cdr3_aa: ASSPGTSNQPQH
v_call: TRBV4-2; j_call: TRBJ1-2; d_call: .; cdr3_aa: ASSQAGGVANYGYT
v_call: TRBV7-2; j_call: TRBJ2-7; d_call: TRBD2; cdr3_aa: ASSLGGGRSYEQY
v_call: TRBV5-1; j_call: TRBJ2-7; d_call: TRBD1; cdr3_aa: ASSSGQPSYEQY
v_call: TRBV12-3/TRBV12-4; j_call: TRBJ1-2; d_call: .; cdr3_aa: ASSFGYGYT
v_call: TRBV29-1; j_call: TRBJ1-2; d_call: .; cdr3_aa: SVGGGLGYGYT
v_call: TRBV6-5; j_call: TRBJ2-3; d_call: .; cdr3_aa: ASSRGNTDTQY
v_call: TRBV5-8; j_call: TRBJ1-2; d_call: TRBD1; cdr3_aa: ASSVGQGLSYGYT
v_call: TRBV5-1; j_call: TRBJ2-2; d_call: .; cdr3_aa: ASSLRRGTGELF
v_call: TRBV29-1; j_call: TRBJ1-2; d_call: TRBD1; cdr3_aa: STWDSKISYT
v_call: TRBV9; j_call: TRBJ2-3; d_call: .; cdr3_aa: ASSGSSIPSIDTQY
v_call: TRBV4-3; j_call: TRBJ2-7; d_call: TRBD1; cdr3_aa: ASSQDQGADYEQY
v_call: TRBV7-2; j_call: TRBJ1-3; d_call: TRBD1; cdr3_aa: ASSPRQGPGNTIY
v_call: TRBV28; j_call: TRBJ1-2; d_call: .; cdr3_aa: ASSLVQANGYT
v_call: TRBV23-1; j_call: TRBJ2-7; d_call: .; cdr3_aa: ASSQWDKDYEQY
v_call: TRBV28; j_call: TRBJ2-5; d_call: TRBD1; cdr3_aa: ASSAPTGHETQY
v_call: TRBV10-3; j_call: TRBJ1-4; d_call: .; cdr3_aa: AISDQGGANEKLF
v_call: TRBV18; j_call: TRBJ1-5; d_call: .; cdr3_aa: ASSPGGDQPQH
v_call: TRBV6-2/TRBV6-3; j_call: TRBJ2-2; d_call: .; cdr3_aa: ASSYLVGRNTGELF
v_call: TRBV5-1; j_call: TRBJ1-2; d_call: TRBD1; cdr3_aa: ASSLPGQGNNGYT
v_call: TRBV4-3; j_call: TRBJ1-1; d_call: .; cdr3_aa: ASSQVTGTEAF
v_call: TRBV9; j_call: TRBJ2-5; d_call: TRBD2; cdr3_aa: ASTLGLAGQETQY
v_call: TRBV4-3; j_call: TRBJ1-1; d_call: .; cdr3_aa: ASSQESGFMNTEAF
v_call: TRBV6-6; j_call: TRBJ1-5; d_call: .; cdr3_aa: ASSYAESNQPQH
v_call: TRBV18; j_call: TRBJ1-3; d_call: TRBD1; cdr3_aa: ASLPGQGTYGNTIY